The 20 T cell receptor beta chains reported below all come from one sample, sequenced in a study of monozygotic twins with inflammatory bowel disease. TCRdb reanalyzed the 5' RACE reads, giving one entry per CDR3 protein sequence and no DNA. This sample's table reports 310,000 or so distinct CDR3 sequences. The sequencing sample was made of blood. These receptors originate from a human donor with ulcerative colitis or Crohn's disease, or a healthy co-twin of an affected twin (not recorded which).

This chain uses TRBV4-2 with TRBJ2-3; with no DNA, the TCRdb D assignment of TRBD1 cannot be verified. CDR1 is LGHNA and CDR2 is YNFKEQ in the germline V gene. This CDR3 spans 17 amino acids. CDR3 sequence: CASSQGTGTPSTDTQYF.

The V gene is TRBV9, the J gene TRBJ2-2; TCRdb's D call, TRBD1, is unchecked because there is no DNA. The V gene's germline CDR1 is SGDLS and CDR2 YYNGEE. This CDR3 is built from 15 residues. CDR3 amino acids: CASSVNEGYTGELFF.

This chain connects TRBV6-2 or TRBV6-3 to TRBJ2-1; checking the TCRdb D call of TRBD2 is not possible without DNA. CDR1 MNHEY and CDR2 SVGEGT come from the germline V gene. The CDR3 contains 17 residues. The CDR3 spells CASSYSQEGLGYNEQFF.

This CDR3 reads CASSFLEQETQYF. The chain combines TRBV5-1 with TRBJ2-5. Germline loops: CDR1 SGHRS, CDR2 YFSETQ. This CDR3 has 13 residues.

This chain links TRBV20-1 with TRBJ1-1; the D gene TCRdb calls, TRBD1, cannot be checked with no DNA. Germline CDR1 and CDR2: DFQATT and SNEGSKA (reference sequence). This CDR3 contains 15 residues. The CDR3 reads CSAREPGTGYTEAFF.

This sequence joins TRBV20-1 and TRBJ2-1; TCRdb names TRBD2, which stays unverified in the absence of DNA. This CDR3 comprises 21 residues. The V gene's germline CDR1 is DFQATT and CDR2 SNEGSKA (reference sequence). The CDR3 loop is CSAPPPLLAGGPGNSYNEQFF.

The chain recombines TRBV5-1 with TRBJ1-2; TCRdb's D call, TRBD1, is unchecked because there is no DNA. The germline gives CDR1 SGHRS, CDR2 YFSETQ. CDR3 length equals 14 residues. The CDR3 region is CASSGTGGANGYTF.

The chain joins TRBV19 to TRBJ2-7. This CDR3 has 15 amino acids. Germline CDR1 and CDR2: LNHDA and SQIVND (reference sequence). CDR3 in amino acids: CASSMIKGERYEQYF.

The V gene is TRBV5-1, the J gene TRBJ2-2; absent DNA, TCRdb's TRBD1 call cannot be checked. The CDR3 spans 15 residues. The V gene's germline CDR1 is SGHRS and CDR2 YFSETQ. The CDR3: CASSLRGAIVGELFF. Complete variable domain (other parts from reference TRBV5-1 and TRBJ2-2): KAGVTQTPRYLIKTRGQQVTLSCSPISGHRSVSWYQQTPGQGLQFLFEYFSETQRNKGNFPGRFSGRQFSNSRSEMNVSTLELGDSALYLCASSLRGAIVGELFFGEGSRLTVL.

The chain couples TRBV18 to TRBJ1-2. CDR3 length: 14 residues. Germline V gene data show CDR1 as KGHSH and CDR2 as LQKENI. CDR3 loop: CASTTSGRDYGYTF.

The V and J genes are TRBV7-2 and TRBJ1-1; TCRdb lists TRBD1, though no DNA is available to test this call. The CDR3 loop spans 13 amino acids. Per the germline V gene, CDR1 is SGHTA and CDR2 is FQGNSA. The chain's CDR3 is CASRFTGGTEAFF.

This chain links TRBV12-3 or TRBV12-4 with TRBJ1-1; TCRdb proposes TRBD1, but this gene call is untestable without DNA. This CDR3 spans 14 amino acids. The CDR3: CASTRGTANTEAFF.

The chain employs TRBV19 and TRBJ1-1; with no DNA, the TCRdb D assignment of TRBD1 cannot be verified. This CDR3 comprises 13 residues. Germline assignment: CDR1 LNHDA and CDR2 SQIVND (reference sequence). CDR3 protein: CASSISRDAEAFF.

The chain employs TRBV20-1 and TRBJ1-5; TCRdb's D gene call, TRBD1, goes unchecked for lack of DNA. This CDR3 contains 14 residues. Germline CDR1 is DFQATT and CDR2 is SNEGSKA (reference sequence). The CDR3 loop is CSAGSGTPLQPQHF.

This chain's CDR3 is CATSDRGLAGPSYNEQFF. This chain uses TRBV24-1 with TRBJ2-1; no DNA is available, so the TRBD2 call from TCRdb remains unchecked. There are 18 residues in the CDR3. Germline CDR1 and CDR2: KGHDR and SFDVKD.

The CDR3 spells CASSITGDLRAQYF. The gene calls are TRBV19 and TRBJ2-3; TCRdb names TRBD2, which stays unverified in the absence of DNA. This CDR3 contains 14 residues. Germline assignment: CDR1 LNHDA and CDR2 SQIVND (reference sequence).

This sequence joins TRBV25-1 and TRBJ2-7; with no DNA, the TCRdb D assignment of TRBD1 cannot be verified. CDR1 is MGHDK and CDR2 is SYGVNS in the germline V gene. The CDR3 contains 13 residues. CDR3 sequence reads: CASTPGQKYEQYF.

The CDR3 sequence: CASSHPLAGAYEQYF. V is TRBV12-3 or TRBV12-4 and J is TRBJ2-7; no DNA is available, so the TRBD2 call from TCRdb remains unchecked. CDR3 length: 15 amino acids.

The chain combines TRBV5-6 with TRBJ2-1. The germline CDR1 and CDR2 sequences are SGHDT and YYEEEE. This CDR3 has 15 residues. The CDR3 reads CASSYVYGKGNEQFF.

This chain connects TRBV7-2 to TRBJ2-2; TCRdb's D gene call, TRBD2, goes unchecked for lack of DNA. Germline CDR1 SGHTA, CDR2 FQGNSA. The CDR3 spans 15 residues. The CDR3 region is CASSLTTRDTGELFF.